This T cell receptor (beta chain) was captured by sequencing in a study of blood T cell repertoires in COVID-19. Using immunoSEQ multiplex PCR, the repertoire was profiled, and TCRdb retains in-frame clones only, with some absent. The table shows about 87,000 clones, with around nine tenths occurring only once. V lost 3 bases to trimming and J lost 2 bases; unmatched junction nucleotides: 1. This CDR3 region has 14 residues. From germline, CDR1 is SGHDT and CDR2 YYEEEE. This clone came up a few times. Sequenced: peripheral blood. The gene calls are TRBV5-6 and TRBJ1-3; 8 bases map to TRBD1. The sequence derives from a man aged 40-50 years with acute or convalescent COVID-19. In nucleotides, the CDR3 is TGTGCCAGCAGCTACAGGGGGGCTGGAAACACCATATATTTT. Its translation: CASSYRGAGNTIYF.